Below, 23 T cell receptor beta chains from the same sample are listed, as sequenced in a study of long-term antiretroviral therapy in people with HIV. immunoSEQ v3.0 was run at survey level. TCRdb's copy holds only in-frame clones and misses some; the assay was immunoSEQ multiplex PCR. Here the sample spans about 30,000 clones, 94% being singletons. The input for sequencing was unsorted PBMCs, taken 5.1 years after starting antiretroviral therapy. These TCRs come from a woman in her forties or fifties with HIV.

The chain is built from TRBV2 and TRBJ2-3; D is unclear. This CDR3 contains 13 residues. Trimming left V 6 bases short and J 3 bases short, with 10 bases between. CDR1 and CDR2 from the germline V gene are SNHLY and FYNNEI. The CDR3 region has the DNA TGTGCCAGCAGACCGTGGGTGACAGATACGCAGTATTTT. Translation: CASRPWVTDTQYF.

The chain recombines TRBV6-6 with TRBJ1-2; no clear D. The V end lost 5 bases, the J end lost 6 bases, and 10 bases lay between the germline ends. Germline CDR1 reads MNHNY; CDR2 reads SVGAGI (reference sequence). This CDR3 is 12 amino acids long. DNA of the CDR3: TGTGCCAGCAGTCTCCTCGGGGATGGCTACACCTTC. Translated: CASSLLGDGYTF.

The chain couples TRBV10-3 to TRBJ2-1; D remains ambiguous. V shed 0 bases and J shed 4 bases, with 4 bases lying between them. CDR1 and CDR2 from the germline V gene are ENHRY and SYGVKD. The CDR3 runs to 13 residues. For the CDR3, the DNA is TGTGCCATCAGTGAGTCTTCGTACAATGAGCAGTTCTTC. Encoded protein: CAISESSYNEQFF.

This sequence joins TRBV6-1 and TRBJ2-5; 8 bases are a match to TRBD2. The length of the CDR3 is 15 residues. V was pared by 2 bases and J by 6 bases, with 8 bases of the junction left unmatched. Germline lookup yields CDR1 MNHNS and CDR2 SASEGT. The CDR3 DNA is TGTGCCAGCAGTGAACAGGCGGGGGGCGTGCAGACCCAGTACTTC. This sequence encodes CASSEQAGGVQTQYF.

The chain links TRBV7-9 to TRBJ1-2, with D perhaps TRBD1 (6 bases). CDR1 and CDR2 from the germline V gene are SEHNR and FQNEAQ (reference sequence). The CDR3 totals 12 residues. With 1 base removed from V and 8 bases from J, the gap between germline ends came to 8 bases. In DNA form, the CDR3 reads TGTGCCAGCAGCTTAGAACAGGGAGGCTACACCTTC. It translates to CASSLEQGGYTF.

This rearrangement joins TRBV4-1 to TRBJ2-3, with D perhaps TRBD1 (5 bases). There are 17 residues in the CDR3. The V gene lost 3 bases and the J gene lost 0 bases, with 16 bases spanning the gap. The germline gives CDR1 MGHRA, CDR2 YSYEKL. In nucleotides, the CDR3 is TGCGCCAGCAGCCAGGCCTCTAGGGGTCGGAGCACAGATACGCAGTATTTT. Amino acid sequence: CASSQASRGRSTDTQYF.

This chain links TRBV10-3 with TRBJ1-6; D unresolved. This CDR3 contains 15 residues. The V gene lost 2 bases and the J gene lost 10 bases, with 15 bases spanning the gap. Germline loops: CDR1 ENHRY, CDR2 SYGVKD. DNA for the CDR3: TGTGCCATCAGTGAGAGTGGCCCGGGTTCATCACCCCTCCACTTT. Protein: CAISESGPGSSPLHF.

The CDR3 sequence is CASSSTGGGSNQPQHF. The DNA of the CDR3 is TGCGCCAGCTCCTCAACAGGGGGAGGGAGCAATCAGCCCCAGCATTTT. The V call is TRBV4-1, the J call TRBJ1-5; 8 bases map to TRBD1. CDR1 is MGHRA and CDR2 is YSYEKL in the germline V gene. This CDR3 spans 16 amino acids. With V trimmed by 8 bases and J by 1 base, 10 bases remained unmatched.

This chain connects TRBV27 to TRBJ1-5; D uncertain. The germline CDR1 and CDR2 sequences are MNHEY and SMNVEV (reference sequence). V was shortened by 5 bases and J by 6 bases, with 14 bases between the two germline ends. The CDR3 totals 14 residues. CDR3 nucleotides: TGTGCCAGCAGTATGAGGCGTGGGATTCAGCCCCAGCATTTT. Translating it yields CASSMRRGIQPQHF.

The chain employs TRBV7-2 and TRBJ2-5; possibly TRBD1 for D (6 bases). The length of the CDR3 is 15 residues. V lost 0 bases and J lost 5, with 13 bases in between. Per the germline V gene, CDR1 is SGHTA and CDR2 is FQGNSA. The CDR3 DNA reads TGTGCCAGCAGCTTAGCGTCTAGTAGGGGGGAGACCCAGTACTTC. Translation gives CASSLASSRGETQYF.

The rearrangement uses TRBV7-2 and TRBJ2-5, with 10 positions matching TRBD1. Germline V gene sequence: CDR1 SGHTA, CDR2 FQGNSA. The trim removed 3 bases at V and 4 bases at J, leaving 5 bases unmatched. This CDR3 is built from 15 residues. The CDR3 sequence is CASSLGQGKGETQYF. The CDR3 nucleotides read TGTGCCAGCAGCTTGGGACAGGGGAAAGGAGAGACCCAGTACTTC.

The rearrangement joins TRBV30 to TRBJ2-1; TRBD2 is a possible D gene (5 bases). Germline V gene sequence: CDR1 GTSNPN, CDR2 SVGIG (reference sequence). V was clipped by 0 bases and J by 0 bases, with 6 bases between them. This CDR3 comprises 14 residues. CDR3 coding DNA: TGTGCCTGGAGTGTTCGGGACTCCTACAATGAGCAGTTCTTC. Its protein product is CAWSVRDSYNEQFF.

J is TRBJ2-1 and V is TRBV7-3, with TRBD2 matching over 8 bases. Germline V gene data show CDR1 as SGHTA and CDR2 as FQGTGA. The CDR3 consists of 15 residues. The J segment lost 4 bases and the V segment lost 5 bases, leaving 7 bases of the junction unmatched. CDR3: CASSTLAATYNEQFF. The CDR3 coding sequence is TGTGCCAGCAGCACACTAGCGGCCACTTACAATGAGCAGTTCTTC.

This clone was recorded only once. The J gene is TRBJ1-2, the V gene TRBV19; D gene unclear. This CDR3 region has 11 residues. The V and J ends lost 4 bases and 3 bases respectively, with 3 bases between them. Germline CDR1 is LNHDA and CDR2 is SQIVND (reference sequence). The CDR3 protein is CASSNYYGYTF. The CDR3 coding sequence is TGTGCCAGTAGTAACTACTATGGCTACACCTTC.

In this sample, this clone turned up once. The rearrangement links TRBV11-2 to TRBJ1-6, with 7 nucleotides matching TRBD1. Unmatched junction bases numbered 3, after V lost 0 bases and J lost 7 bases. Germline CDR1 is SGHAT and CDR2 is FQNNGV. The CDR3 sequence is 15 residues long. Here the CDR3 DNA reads TGTGCCAGCAGCTTAGAGGGACAGAACAATTCACCCCTCCACTTT. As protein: CASSLEGQNNSPLHF.

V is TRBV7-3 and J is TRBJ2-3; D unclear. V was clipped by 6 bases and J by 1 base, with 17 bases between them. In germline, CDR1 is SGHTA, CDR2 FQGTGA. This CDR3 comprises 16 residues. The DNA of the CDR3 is TGTGCCAGCAGTCCACTAAACAAAGTTGGCACAGATACGCAGTATTTT. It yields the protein CASSPLNKVGTDTQYF.

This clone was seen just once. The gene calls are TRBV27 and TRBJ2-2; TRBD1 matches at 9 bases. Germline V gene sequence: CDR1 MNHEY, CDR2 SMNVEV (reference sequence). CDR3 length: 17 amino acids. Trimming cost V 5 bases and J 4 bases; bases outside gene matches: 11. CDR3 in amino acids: CASSTSPRQGGTGELFF. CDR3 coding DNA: TGTGCCAGCAGTACTAGCCCCAGACAGGGGGGCACCGGGGAGCTGTTTTTT.

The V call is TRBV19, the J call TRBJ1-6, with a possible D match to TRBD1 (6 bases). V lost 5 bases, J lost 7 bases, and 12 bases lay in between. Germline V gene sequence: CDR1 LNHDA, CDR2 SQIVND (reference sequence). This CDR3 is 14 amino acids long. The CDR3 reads CASSSQGFNSPLHF. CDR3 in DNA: TGTGCCAGTAGTTCACAGGGCTTCAATTCACCCCTCCACTTT.

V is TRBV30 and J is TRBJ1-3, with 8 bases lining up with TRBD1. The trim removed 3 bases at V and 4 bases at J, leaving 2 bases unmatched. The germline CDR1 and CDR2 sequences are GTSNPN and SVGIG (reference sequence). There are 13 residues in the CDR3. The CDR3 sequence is CAWRTGAGNTIYF. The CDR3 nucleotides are TGTGCCTGGAGGACAGGGGCCGGAAACACCATATATTTT.

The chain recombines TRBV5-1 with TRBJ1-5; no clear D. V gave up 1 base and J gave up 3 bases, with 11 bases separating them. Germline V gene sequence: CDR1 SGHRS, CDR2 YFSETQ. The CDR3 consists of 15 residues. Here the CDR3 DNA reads TGCGCCAGCAGCTTGTCTTCGGCCCCCAATCAGCCCCAGCATTTT. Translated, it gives CASSLSSAPNQPQHF. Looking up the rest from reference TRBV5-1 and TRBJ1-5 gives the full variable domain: KAGVTQTPRYLIKTRGQQVTLSCSPISGHRSVSWYQQTPGQGLQFLFEYFSETQRNKGNFPGRFSGRQFSNSRSEMNVSTLELGDSALYLCASSLSSAPNQPQHFGDGTRLSIL.

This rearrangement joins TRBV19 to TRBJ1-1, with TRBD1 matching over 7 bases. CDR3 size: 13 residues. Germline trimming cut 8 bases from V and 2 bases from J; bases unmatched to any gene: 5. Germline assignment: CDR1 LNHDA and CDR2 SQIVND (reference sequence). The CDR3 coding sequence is TGTGCCAGTGCGACAGGGCCAAACACTGAAGCTTTCTTT. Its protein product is CASATGPNTEAFF.

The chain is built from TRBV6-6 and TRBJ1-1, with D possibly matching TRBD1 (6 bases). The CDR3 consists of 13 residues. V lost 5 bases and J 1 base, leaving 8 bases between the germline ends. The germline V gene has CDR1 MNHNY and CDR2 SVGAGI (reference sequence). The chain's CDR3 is CASSETGNTEAFF. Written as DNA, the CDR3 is TGTGCCAGCAGTGAGACAGGGAACACTGAAGCTTTCTTT.

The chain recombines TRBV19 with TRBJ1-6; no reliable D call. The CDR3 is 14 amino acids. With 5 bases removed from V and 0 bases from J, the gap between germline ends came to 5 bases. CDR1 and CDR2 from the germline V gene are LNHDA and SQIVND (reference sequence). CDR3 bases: TGTGCCAGTAGTTATAGCTCCTATAATTCACCCCTCCACTTT. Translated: CASSYSSYNSPLHF. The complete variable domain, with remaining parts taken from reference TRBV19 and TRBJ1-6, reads DGGITQSPKYLFRKEGQNVTLSCEQNLNHDAMYWYRQDPGQGLRLIYYSQIVNDFQKGDIAEGYSVSREKKESFPLTVTSAQKNPTAFYLCASSYSSYNSPLHFGNGTRLTVT.